This TCR beta chain was documented in a study of blood T cell repertoires in COVID-19. At the level of the study: Specimens from acute and convalescent COVID-19 originated in the United States, Italy and Spain. The cDNA or gDNA used as material had been derived from T cells, B-cell-depleted T cells, or PBMCs.

The CDR3 is 18 residues long. The V gene's germline CDR1 is MGHRA and CDR2 YSYEKL. V shed 0 bases and J 5 bases; nucleotides not matched to a gene: 9. Authors' data handling: Estimates of nucleated cell counts were drawn from the amplification of reference gene primers. Repertoires were generated with immunoSEQ multiplex PCR, while TCRdb's copy carries only in-frame clones and drops some. Clone size and V and J calls were adopted from that table, with D and trimming inferred from the DNA. The sample has about 290,000 clones; roughly 90% are singletons. Those enrolled in Seattle joined during active infection and were followed longitudinally afterward.

The chain joins TRBV4-1 to TRBJ2-5; 13 nucleotides line up with TRBD2. The sequenced material came from peripheral blood. The clonotype comes from a woman in her thirties with COVID-19, enrolled during active disease. The DNA of the CDR3 is TGCGCCAGCAGCCAAGACGCTACTAGCGGGGGGGTCGGGGAGACCCAGTACTTC. Translation gives CASSQDATSGGVGETQYF.